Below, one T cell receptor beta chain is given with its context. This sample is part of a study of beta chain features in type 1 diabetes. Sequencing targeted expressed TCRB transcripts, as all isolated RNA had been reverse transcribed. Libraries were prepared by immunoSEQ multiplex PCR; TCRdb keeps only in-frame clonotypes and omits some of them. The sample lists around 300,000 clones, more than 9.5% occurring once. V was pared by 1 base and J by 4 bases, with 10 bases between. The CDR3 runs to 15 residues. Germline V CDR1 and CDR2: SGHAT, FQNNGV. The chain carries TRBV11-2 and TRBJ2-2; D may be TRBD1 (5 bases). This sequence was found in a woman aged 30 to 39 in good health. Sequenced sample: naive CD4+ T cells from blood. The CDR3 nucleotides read TGTGCCAGCAGCTTAGGTGGCAGGGCCACCGGGGAGCTGTTTTTT. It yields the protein CASSLGGRATGELFF.